This T cell receptor (beta chain) was found in a study of blood T cell repertoires in COVID-19. About the research overall: Samples of COVID-19 (acute and convalescent) were obtained from the United States, Italy and Spain. The cDNA or gDNA used as material had been derived from T cells, B-cell-depleted T cells, or PBMCs.

The CDR3 extends over 16 amino acids. Germline assignment: CDR1 SGDLS and CDR2 YYNGEE. Trimming cost V 3 bases and J 6 bases; bases outside gene matches: 9. Original methodology: Estimation of nucleated cell counts was performed using reference gene primer amplification. The assay was immunoSEQ multiplex PCR, and TCRdb's table has in-frame clones only and misses some. V and J calls and clone size are copied from that table; D and trimming were computed from the DNA. Found here are fewer than 300,000 clones, over 75% of them singletons; the top ten hold 4.5% to 6%. The sample comprised peripheral blood. The V call is TRBV9, the J call TRBJ2-1; 10 nucleotides match TRBD2. This TCR came from a man aged 50 or older with active or convalescent COVID-19. For the CDR3, the DNA is TGTGCCAGCAGCGCTTACAGCGGGAGGGTACTCAATGAGCAGTTCTTC. As protein: CASSAYSGRVLNEQFF.